This TCR beta chain was observed in a study of graft-versus-host responses after intestinal transplantation. About the study: Multivisceral, liver-intestinal, or isolated intestinal grafts went to recipients. Every transplant recipient was induced with anti-thymocyte globulin, then maintained on tacrolimus and steroids for two to three years. Study observations and caveats: Early after transplant, HvG clones declined as circulating GvH clones peaked. Within the allografts of patients who had graft-donor T cell macrochimerism, graft-versus-host to host-versus-graft clonal ratios were high.

The V and J ends lost 0 bases and 2 bases respectively, with 4 bases between them. The CDR3 is made up of 13 amino acids. Germline V gene sequence: CDR1 LNHNV, CDR2 YYDKDF (reference sequence). Comment on this clone: What it recognizes is unknown.

Measured with immunoSEQ multiplex PCR; TCRdb has only the in-frame clones, and not every one. The sample holds some 97,000 clones, roughly nine tenths seen once. The material sequenced was unstimulated CD4+ T cells sorted from spleen or lymph node cells, taken before transplant. The receptor's source is a human donor who was the organ donor for an intestinal transplant. This chain connects TRBV15 to TRBJ1-1; D gene ambiguous. CDR3 residues: CATSRETNTEAFF. The DNA of the CDR3 is TGTGCCACCAGCAGAGAAACCAACACTGAAGCTTTCTTT.